These 10 T cell receptor beta chains were sequenced from one sample in a study of cytomegalovirus exposure and HLA in healthy donors. Researchers ran the PCR with 60 Vbeta and 13 Jbeta primers. Data came from immunoSEQ multiplex PCR; TCRdb stores just in-frame clones and leaves some out. The table lists roughly 120,000 clones. Sequenced input: PBMCs. The source is a man aged 40-55 years in good health and CMV-seronegative.

The chain links TRBV9 to TRBJ2-2; 8 positions match TRBD1. Unmatched junction bases numbered 3, after V lost 4 bases and J lost 1 base. The CDR3 totals 15 residues. In germline, CDR1 is SGDLS, CDR2 YYNGEE. The DNA for the CDR3 is TGTGCCAGCAGCTTCACAGGGGGGAACACCGGGGAGCTGTTTTTT. This codes for CASSFTGGNTGELFF.

This chain joins TRBV28 and TRBJ2-1; 9 bases line up with TRBD1. With 11 bases clipped from V and 5 bases from J, the junction kept 10 bases outside the gene matches. Germline CDR1 is MDHEN and CDR2 is SYDVKM. The CDR3 runs 14 residues. CDR3 protein: CALGAGQGHNEQFF. The DNA of the CDR3 is TGTGCCTTAGGGGCGGGACAGGGTCACAATGAGCAGTTCTTC.

V gene TRBV5-4 combines with J gene TRBJ2-1; 16 bases fit TRBD2. This CDR3 is built from 19 residues. The germline V gene has CDR1 SGHNT and CDR2 YYREEE (reference sequence). After removal of 0 bases from V and 8 bases from J, the junction contained 11 bases not matched to a gene. In DNA, the CDR3 is TGTGCCAGCAGCTTGGACGGGACTAGCGGGAGGGGTCAAGGGGATGAGCAGTTCTTC. It yields the protein CASSLDGTSGRGQGDEQFF. Complete variable domain (other parts from reference TRBV5-4 and TRBJ2-1): ETGVTQSPTHLIKTRGQQVTLRCSSQSGHNTVSWYQQALGQGPQFIFQYYREEENGRGNFPPRFSGLQFPNYSSELNVNALELDDSALYLCASSLDGTSGRGQGDEQFFGPGTRLTVL.

This chain joins TRBV6-5 and TRBJ1-2, with D uncertain. The CDR3 is made up of 15 amino acids. Trimming left V 6 bases short and J 5 bases short, with 19 bases between. CDR1 is MNHEY and CDR2 is SVGAGI in the germline V gene. The CDR3 DNA reads as TGTGCCAGCAGCCCCCGGAGGTCGACCCTTTATGGCTACACCTTC. Encoded protein: CASSPRRSTLYGYTF.

A word on this clone: The sample has other DNA sequences that encode this CDR3 too. The chain combines TRBV7-2 with TRBJ2-5; D perhaps matches TRBD1 (6 bases). The ends were cut back, 1 base at V and 5 bases at J, with 8 bases in the middle. The CDR3 is made up of 13 amino acids. Germline assignment: CDR1 SGHTA and CDR2 FQGNSA. This chain's CDR3 is CASSLERGETQYF. Here the CDR3 DNA reads TGTGCCAGCAGCTTAGAGAGGGGGGAGACCCAGTACTTC. The full variable domain, in which reference TRBV7-2 and TRBJ2-5 provide the parts outside the CDR3, is GAGVSQSPSNKVTEKGKDVELRCDPISGHTALYWYRQSLGQGLEFLIYFQGNSAPDKSGLPSDRFSAERTGGSVSTLTIQRTQQEDSAVYLCASSLERGETQYFGPGTRLLVL.

The rearrangement joins TRBV4-1 to TRBJ2-7; TRBD2 matches 10 bases. V lost 1 base and J lost 9; bases outside the gene matches: 6. Germline V gene data show CDR1 as MGHRA and CDR2 as YSYEKL. This CDR3 has 14 amino acids. The CDR3 reads CASSQVASGRSQYF. For the CDR3, the DNA is TGCGCCAGCAGCCAAGTGGCTAGCGGGAGATCGCAGTACTTC.

The J gene is TRBJ1-3, the V gene TRBV6-5, with TRBD1 identical over 9 bases. The CDR3 sequence is 13 residues long. The germline V gene encodes CDR1 MNHEY and CDR2 SVGAGI. J gave up 6 bases and V 6 bases, and 3 bases lay outside the gene matches. CDR3 amino acids: CASRTGGKNTIYF. The CDR3 DNA reads as TGTGCCAGCAGAACAGGGGGCAAAAACACCATATATTTT.

This rearrangement joins TRBV7-9 to TRBJ2-5; a weak D match, TRBD2 (6 bases). The CDR3 length is 12 residues. In germline, CDR1 is SEHNR, CDR2 FQNEAQ (reference sequence). Trimming stripped 5 bases from V and 8 bases from J, with 12 bases between. CDR3 sequence: CASSLGLLTQYF. Here the CDR3 DNA reads TGTGCCAGCAGCCTGGGACTGCTAACCCAGTACTTC.

This chain uses TRBV9 with TRBJ1-1, with 7 bases aligning to TRBD1. V dropped 4 bases and J dropped 1; count of bases not matched to a gene: 4. The CDR3 length is 14 residues. From germline, CDR1 is SGDLS and CDR2 YYNGEE. CDR3 DNA sequence: TGTGCCAGCAGCCTCAGGGGGTCGAACACTGAAGCTTTCTTT. Encoded protein: CASSLRGSNTEAFF.

J is TRBJ1-3 and V is TRBV30; a weak D match, TRBD1 (5 bases). The CDR3 is 15 amino acids. Germline V gene lookup returns CDR1 GTSNPN and CDR2 SVGIG (reference sequence). V lost 1 base to trimming and J lost 2 bases, with 12 bases between them. The CDR3 DNA reads TGTGCCTGGAGTGGGCAGGGAAGGGCTGGAAACACCATATATTTT. Translated, it gives CAWSGQGRAGNTIYF. The full variable domain, its missing parts supplied by reference TRBV30 and TRBJ1-3, is SQTIHQWPATLVQPVGSPLSLECTVEGTSNPNLYWYRQAAGRGLQLLFYSVGIGQISSEVPQNLSASRPQDRQFILSSKKLLLSDSGFYLCAWSGQGRAGNTIYFGEGSWLTVV.